The 10 T cell receptor beta chains below come from one sample, sequenced in a study of identical twins. One entry per CDR3 protein, called by TCRdb with MiXCR from the 5' RACE reads. This sample carries 200,000 to 300,000 distinct CDR3 sequences, about 10% of them seen once, and the ten largest clones take 10%. The sequencing sample was made of memory T cells sorted from blood. These receptors all come from a man aged 45-65 years in good health.

This clonotype was counted a few times. The J gene is TRBJ1-5, the V gene TRBV5-4; TRBD1 agrees at 9 bases. This CDR3 comprises 14 residues. Germline CDR1 and CDR2: SGHNT and YYREEE (reference sequence). V lost 2 bases, J lost 7 bases, and 4 bases stayed unmatched. The CDR3 sequence is CASSLQGAGQPQHF. The CDR3 nucleotides read TGTGCCAGCAGCTTACAGGGGGCTGGCCAGCCCCAGCATTTT. The full variable domain, rest sourced from reference TRBV5-4 and TRBJ1-5, is ETGVTQSPTHLIKTRGQQVTLRCSSQSGHNTVSWYQQALGQGPQFIFQYYREEENGRGNFPPRFSGLQFPNYSSELNVNALELDDSALYLCASSLQGAGQPQHFGDGTRLSIL.

This clonotype was seen repeatedly, ten times or more. The chain employs TRBV5-1 and TRBJ1-1; D ambiguous. The CDR3 sequence is 14 residues long. The V gene's germline CDR1 is SGHRS and CDR2 YFSETQ. The germline V and J ends were trimmed by 4 bases and 1 base, with 11 bases remaining between them. The CDR3 DNA reads as TGCGCCAGCAGCCATGGGGTCAGGAACACTGAAGCTTTCTTT. Translating it yields CASSHGVRNTEAFF.

This clonotype was seen ten or more times. This chain uses TRBV5-1 with TRBJ2-7; 7 nucleotides agree with TRBD1. The trim removed 4 bases at V and 2 bases at J, leaving 3 bases unmatched. The CDR3 sequence is 13 residues long. The germline CDR1 and CDR2 sequences are SGHRS and YFSETQ. This CDR3 reads CASSPGQTYEQYF. The CDR3 bases are TGCGCCAGCAGCCCGGGACAGACCTACGAGCAGTACTTC.

This clonotype has ten or more counts. V and J are TRBV4-2 and TRBJ2-3; 7 nucleotides line up with TRBD1. This CDR3 contains 17 residues. V was pared by 0 bases and J by 5 bases, with 11 bases of the junction left unmatched. Per the germline V gene, CDR1 is LGHNA and CDR2 is YNFKEQ. The CDR3 DNA reads TGTGCCAGCAGCCAAGATGGGGCTGGCTCAGGGGGAGATACGCAGTATTTT. Translating it yields CASSQDGAGSGGDTQYF.

This clonotype has a count of ten or more. The chain is built from TRBV2 and TRBJ2-3; possibly TRBD1 for D (5 bases). Germline values: CDR1 SNHLY, CDR2 FYNNEI. The CDR3 loop spans 15 amino acids. Trimming took off 3 bases at V and 1 base at J, with 11 bases between the two ends. The CDR3 protein is CASSEGRVGTDTQYF. CDR3 bases: TGTGCCAGCAGTGAGGGCAGGGTGGGCACAGATACGCAGTATTTT.

This clonotype came up a few times. V and J are TRBV6-2 or TRBV6-3 and TRBJ2-5; TRBD1 matches 10 bases. The germline CDR1 and CDR2 sequences are MNHEY and SVGEGT. Losses at the gene ends were 6 bases for V and 4 bases for J; bases not matched to a gene: 5. This CDR3 has 14 amino acids. CDR3 in amino acids: CASRKDRGLETQYF. In DNA, the CDR3 is TGTGCCAGCAGGAAAGACAGGGGGCTAGAGACCCAGTACTTC.

This clonotype was counted ten times or more. This chain uses TRBV6-2 or TRBV6-3 with TRBJ2-2; tentatively, D is TRBD1 (6 bases). V was pared by 4 bases and J by 7 bases, with 19 bases between. The CDR3 totals 16 residues. Per the germline V gene, CDR1 is MNHEY and CDR2 is SVGEGT. CDR3 DNA sequence: TGTGCCAGCAGTTTGACAGGAGACTCCCCCTTCGGGGAGCTGTTTTTT. Protein: CASSLTGDSPFGELFF.

V gene TRBV7-2 combines with J gene TRBJ1-2, with D uncertain. Trimming cost V 7 bases and J 5 bases, with 14 bases left between them. CDR1 SGHTA and CDR2 FQGNSA come from the germline V gene. This CDR3 is 13 amino acids long. The CDR3 nucleotides are TGTGCCAGCAATCGGGAGAGCCCATATGGCTACACCTTC. This translates into CASNRESPYGYTF.

V is TRBV5-1 and J is TRBJ2-1; 7 nucleotides match TRBD1. The ends lost 7 bases at V and 3 bases at J; junction bases unmatched: 7. Germline CDR1 reads SGHRS; CDR2 reads YFSETQ. The CDR3 spans 14 residues. CDR3 amino acids: CASGRGTLYNEQFF. The CDR3 DNA is TGCGCCAGCGGCAGGGGGACCCTCTACAATGAGCAGTTCTTC.

V gene TRBV5-5 combines with J gene TRBJ2-7; D is unresolved. V was pared by 5 bases and J by 3 bases, with 9 bases between. The CDR3 consists of 12 residues. Germline CDR1 SGHKS, CDR2 YYEKEE (reference sequence). CDR3 protein: CASRQGFYEQYF. CDR3 DNA sequence: TGTGCCAGCAGGCAAGGGTTCTACGAGCAGTACTTC.